Below, 31 T cell receptor beta chains from the same sample are listed, as sequenced in a study of shared clonotypes between healthy human individuals. Libraries were prepared by immunoSEQ multiplex PCR; TCRdb keeps only in-frame clonotypes and omits some of them. The sample yields about 2.3 million clones, around 92% seen once. Sequenced input: naive CD4+ T cells from PBMCs. Regarding subset: CD45RA+ positively selected. The receptors were gathered from a man aged 18-30 years in good health. Some clones in this sample may be carry-over from other donors' samples.

CDR3 protein: CASSVASGANVLTF. In nucleotides, the CDR3 is TGTGCCAGCAGTGTGGCCTCTGGGGCCAACGTCCTGACTTTC. The rearrangement uses TRBV6-1 and TRBJ2-6; D is undetermined. V lost 4 bases, J lost 0 bases, and 4 bases lay in between. CDR1 and CDR2 from the germline V gene are MNHNS and SASEGT. The CDR3 has 14 amino acids.

This sequence joins TRBV28 and TRBJ1-1; TRBD1 is a possible D gene (6 bases). This CDR3 is built from 15 residues. V was trimmed by 2 bases and J by 6 bases, leaving 16 bases between them. Germline V gene sequence: CDR1 MDHEN, CDR2 SYDVKM. CDR3 protein: CASSLRRRGSAEAFF. CDR3 sequence (DNA): TGTGCCAGCAGTTTAAGACGGAGGGGGAGCGCTGAAGCTTTCTTT.

V gene TRBV10-1 combines with J gene TRBJ1-4; unclear D gene. This CDR3 region has 13 residues. From germline, CDR1 is WNHNN and CDR2 SYGVQD (reference sequence). The V end lost 3 bases, the J end lost 3 bases, and 5 bases lay between the germline ends. CDR3 nucleotides: TGCGCCAGCAGTGAAGGAGCTAATGAAAAACTGTTTTTT. This sequence encodes CASSEGANEKLFF.

This sequence joins TRBV25-1 and TRBJ2-1, with a tentative D call TRBD2 (6 bases). The V gene's germline CDR1 is MGHDK and CDR2 SYGVNS. This CDR3 comprises 16 residues. Trimming cost V 9 bases and J 5 bases, with 23 bases left between them. This chain's CDR3 is CASGGWDSHAHNEQFF. Written as DNA, the CDR3 is TGTGCCAGTGGAGGGTGGGACTCCCACGCACACAATGAGCAGTTCTTC.

The rearrangement links TRBV19 to TRBJ1-5; TRBD1 is a possible D gene (5 bases). Germline loops: CDR1 LNHDA, CDR2 SQIVND (reference sequence). Trimming removed 4 bases from V and 1 base from J, with 11 bases in between. CDR3 size: 15 residues. The CDR3 reads CASSKGRDSNQPQHF. The CDR3 bases are TGTGCCAGTAGTAAGGGCAGGGACAGCAATCAGCCCCAGCATTTT.

V gene TRBV5-1 combines with J gene TRBJ1-1; the D gene is possibly TRBD1 (5 bases). Looked up from germline, CDR1 is SGHRS and CDR2 is YFSETQ. The V end was cut by 4 bases, the J end by 7 bases, with 20 bases between. The CDR3 extends over 15 amino acids. Here the CDR3 reads CASSPDTAREGEAFF. In nucleotides, the CDR3 is TGCGCCAGCAGCCCGGACACGGCGCGTGAGGGTGAAGCTTTCTTT.

This rearrangement joins TRBV2 to TRBJ2-7; D possibly uses TRBD1 or TRBD2 (6 bases each). Germline V gene lookup returns CDR1 SNHLY and CDR2 FYNNEI. V lost 2 bases, J lost 6 bases, and 14 bases lay in between. The CDR3 is made up of 14 amino acids. DNA for the CDR3: TGTGCCAGCAGTGAACAGGGCGGAGGGGGCGAGCAGTACTTC. Protein: CASSEQGGGGEQYF.

This rearrangement joins TRBV9 to TRBJ1-2, with a weak D call TRBD1 (5 bases). Germline loops: CDR1 SGDLS, CDR2 YYNGEE. The CDR3 loop spans 14 amino acids. V lost 0 bases, J lost 3 bases, and 9 bases lay in between. The CDR3 loop is CASSVVAGHYGYTF. The CDR3 bases are TGTGCCAGCAGCGTAGTGGCAGGGCACTATGGCTACACCTTC.

This chain joins TRBV6-6 and TRBJ2-1; 7 positions agree with TRBD2. This CDR3 contains 15 residues. J lost 6 bases, V lost 0 bases, and 5 bases had no gene match. CDR1 is MNHNY and CDR2 is SVGAGI in the germline V gene (reference sequence). This CDR3 reads CASSYSGLVFNEQFF. CDR3 sequence (DNA): TGTGCCAGCAGTTACTCAGGACTAGTTTTCAATGAGCAGTTCTTC.

The gene calls are TRBV9 and TRBJ2-1; 12 nucleotides align to TRBD2. CDR3 length equals 17 residues. The germline V gene encodes CDR1 SGDLS and CDR2 YYNGEE. J was trimmed by 7 bases and V by 4 bases; bases with no gene match: 12. CDR3 sequence (DNA): TGTGCCAGCAGCCCACGGACTAGCGGGGATGCATCTAATGAGCAGTTCTTC. Protein: CASSPRTSGDASNEQFF.

This clone was recorded once. This sample includes further DNA sequences coding for the same CDR3. The rearrangement joins TRBV28 to TRBJ2-7, with TRBD1 identical over 10 bases. Germline V lookup: CDR1 MDHEN, CDR2 SYDVKM. Trimming cost V 4 bases and J 3 bases; bases outside gene matches: 6. This CDR3 is 15 amino acids long. The CDR3 region is CASSSPGQGNYEQYF. CDR3 nucleotide sequence: TGTGCCAGCAGTTCCCCGGGACAGGGGAACTACGAGCAGTACTTC.

The chain uses TRBV7-8 and TRBJ2-1; 7 bases fit TRBD2. Germline V gene lookup returns CDR1 SGHVS and CDR2 FQNEAQ. Trimming cost V 5 bases and J 0 bases; bases outside gene matches: 10. The CDR3 sequence is 17 residues long. The CDR3 loop reads CASSAPPGTISYNEQFF. The CDR3 DNA reads as TGTGCCAGCAGCGCACCCCCCGGGACTATCTCCTACAATGAGCAGTTCTTC.

This rearrangement joins TRBV5-6 to TRBJ2-2; TRBD1 aligns across 7 bases. CDR1 and CDR2 (germline): SGHDT, YYEEEE. This CDR3 region has 17 residues. After removal of 0 bases from V and 1 base from J, the junction contained 6 bases not matched to a gene. The CDR3 DNA reads as TGTGCCAGCAGCTTGGCATTCGGGACAGAGAACACCGGGGAGCTGTTTTTT. It specifies CASSLAFGTENTGELFF.

This clone is a singleton in its sample. V gene TRBV19 combines with J gene TRBJ1-1; no reliable D call. Deletions cut 3 bases from V and 3 bases from J, with 8 bases between. Germline V gives CDR1 LNHDA, CDR2 SQIVND (reference sequence). The CDR3 sequence is 13 residues long. The CDR3 DNA follows: TGTGCCAGTAGTATGGCCAGCTACACTGAAGCTTTCTTT. Protein product: CASSMASYTEAFF.

The chain carries TRBV5-1 and TRBJ1-2; the match to TRBD1 covers 8 bases. From germline, CDR1 is SGHRS and CDR2 YFSETQ. CDR3 size: 14 residues. Trimming took 3 bases from V and 8 from J; bases not matched to a gene: 9. DNA of the CDR3: TGCGCCAGCAGCTCCTTCGGACAGGGTGGCGGCTACACCTTC. Translation gives CASSSFGQGGGYTF.

The rearrangement links TRBV5-6 to TRBJ1-1; D is possibly TRBD1 (6 bases). The CDR3 is 13 residues long. V was trimmed by 6 bases and J by 4 bases, leaving 13 bases between them. Germline V lookup: CDR1 SGHDT, CDR2 YYEEEE. The CDR3 DNA follows: TGTGCCAGCACCGCCGGGGGGCCCACTGAAGCTTTCTTT. It is translated as CASTAGGPTEAFF.

The chain joins TRBV5-5 to TRBJ2-5; D is perhaps TRBD1 (6 bases). The CDR3 runs 15 residues. V lost 4 bases, J lost 7 bases, and 20 bases lay in between. Looked up from germline, CDR1 is SGHKS and CDR2 is YYEKEE (reference sequence). The CDR3 nucleotides read TGTGCCAGCAGCCGCGAGGACAGCACTGAGACGACCCAGTACTTC. Protein product: CASSREDSTETTQYF.

In this sample, this clone turned up once. This chain uses TRBV5-1 with TRBJ2-1, with D tentatively TRBD2 (6 bases). The CDR3 runs to 14 residues. Per the germline V gene, CDR1 is SGHRS and CDR2 is YFSETQ. Trimming left V 4 bases short and J 5 bases short, with 13 bases between. CDR3 sequence reads: CASSTGLDDNEQFF. The CDR3 nucleotides are TGCGCCAGCAGCACGGGACTGGACGACAATGAGCAGTTCTTC.

The chain couples TRBV13 to TRBJ2-3; TRBD2 matches at 8 bases. Trimming cost V 5 bases and J 1 base; bases outside gene matches: 14. Germline CDR1 reads PRHDT; CDR2 reads FYEKMQ (reference sequence). The CDR3 runs to 18 residues. CDR3 residues: CASSAFREGLLGTDTQYF. CDR3 nucleotides: TGTGCCAGCAGCGCATTCCGGGAGGGCCTTTTGGGCACAGATACGCAGTATTTT.

The chain links TRBV5-1 to TRBJ2-3; D not resolved. V was clipped by 4 bases and J by 6 bases, with 18 bases between them. This CDR3 contains 15 residues. Germline V lookup: CDR1 SGHRS, CDR2 YFSETQ. The CDR3 nucleotides are TGCGCCAGCAGCGACCGCCGAGGTAGTGCCGATACGCAGTATTTT. Protein: CASSDRRGSADTQYF. The whole variable domain, remainder taken from reference TRBV5-1 and TRBJ2-3, is KAGVTQTPRYLIKTRGQQVTLSCSPISGHRSVSWYQQTPGQGLQFLFEYFSETQRNKGNFPGRFSGRQFSNSRSEMNVSTLELGDSALYLCASSDRRGSADTQYFGPGTRLTVL.

As concerns this clone: The same CDR3 is also encoded by other DNA sequences in this sample. This sequence joins TRBV6-5 and TRBJ1-2; weak D call: TRBD1 (5 bases). Germline values: CDR1 MNHEY, CDR2 SVGAGI. CDR3 length equals 13 residues. The V end was cut by 4 bases, the J end by 2 bases, with 8 bases between. The CDR3 DNA sequence: TGTGCCAGCAGTTCCCGGGACAACTATGGCTACACCTTC. Encoded protein: CASSSRDNYGYTF.

The chain recombines TRBV4-2 with TRBJ2-1, with 9 bases matching TRBD2. After removal of 0 bases from V and 6 bases from J, the junction contained 6 bases not matched to a gene. CDR3 size: 16 residues. Germline lookup yields CDR1 LGHNA and CDR2 YNFKEQ. The CDR3 protein is CASSQDGGRAFNEQFF. Written as DNA, the CDR3 is TGTGCCAGCAGCCAAGACGGCGGGAGGGCCTTCAATGAGCAGTTCTTC.

Concerning this clone: This sample includes further DNA sequences coding for the same CDR3. V usage is TRBV18 and J usage is TRBJ2-7; possible D gene TRBD2, 5 bases. V was clipped by 3 bases and J by 5 bases, with 8 bases between them. The germline V gene encodes CDR1 KGHSH and CDR2 LQKENI. CDR3 size: 12 residues. The DNA for the CDR3 is TGTGCCAGCTCACCCTCGCGGGACGAGCAGTACTTC. This sequence encodes CASSPSRDEQYF.

This chain links TRBV19 with TRBJ1-5; 7 bases align to TRBD1. V trimming: 3 bases; J trimming: 1 base; junction bases outside the gene matches: 12. This CDR3 spans 18 amino acids. The V gene's germline CDR1 is LNHDA and CDR2 SQIVND (reference sequence). CDR3 sequence (DNA): TGTGCCAGTAGTATTCTTGTAGGGAACAGGGGCAGCAATCAGCCCCAGCATTTT. This translates into CASSILVGNRGSNQPQHF. The whole variable domain, remainder taken from reference TRBV19 and TRBJ1-5, is DGGITQSPKYLFRKEGQNVTLSCEQNLNHDAMYWYRQDPGQGLRLIYYSQIVNDFQKGDIAEGYSVSREKKESFPLTVTSAQKNPTAFYLCASSILVGNRGSNQPQHFGDGTRLSIL.

The chain uses TRBV11-3 and TRBJ2-1; 10 nucleotides agree with TRBD2. CDR1 and CDR2 from the germline V gene are SGHNT and YENEEA. J gave up 3 bases and V 1 base, and 9 bases lay outside the gene matches. The length of the CDR3 is 18 residues. The CDR3, as DNA: TGTGCCAGCAGCTTAGGAGGCGGAGGGACTAGCGACTACAATGAGCAGTTCTTC. Translated, it gives CASSLGGGGTSDYNEQFF. Supplemented by reference TRBV11-3 and TRBJ2-1, the full variable domain reads EAGVVQSPRYKIIEKKQPVAFWCNPISGHNTLYWYLQNLGQGPELLIRYENEEAVDDSQLPKDRFSAERLKGVDSTLKIQPAELGDSAVYLCASSLGGGGTSDYNEQFFGPGTRLTVL.

Note on this clone: Other DNA sequences within the sample encode an identical CDR3. The gene calls are TRBV28 and TRBJ2-6; D unclear. CDR1 and CDR2 (germline): MDHEN, SYDVKM. V was pared by 2 bases and J by 4 bases, with 3 bases between. This CDR3 spans 13 amino acids. Written as DNA, the CDR3 is TGTGCCAGCAGTTTAACCGGGGCCAACGTCCTGACTTTC. This encodes CASSLTGANVLTF.

This rearrangement joins TRBV4-2 to TRBJ2-5; D ambiguous. Between the trimmed V and J ends, which lost 3 bases and 5 bases, there was a span of 16 bases. CDR3 size: 15 residues. Germline assignment: CDR1 LGHNA and CDR2 YNFKEQ. The CDR3, as DNA: TGTGCCAGCAGCCACTCACTGGCGGCTCGTGAGACCCAGTACTTC. It specifies CASSHSLAARETQYF.

The chain is built from TRBV28 and TRBJ1-2; possibly TRBD1 for D (6 bases). The V end lost 4 bases, the J end lost 4 bases, and 19 bases lay between the germline ends. The germline gives CDR1 MDHEN, CDR2 SYDVKM. CDR3 size: 16 residues. Here the CDR3 reads CASSSPGGRKVYGYTF. The CDR3 DNA sequence: TGTGCCAGCAGTTCCCCCGGGGGCCGGAAGGTCTATGGCTACACCTTC.

The chain links TRBV2 to TRBJ2-1; unclear D gene. The CDR3 is 16 residues long. CDR1 SNHLY and CDR2 FYNNEI come from the germline V gene. V was shortened by 4 bases and J by 4 bases, with 17 bases between the two germline ends. CDR3 nucleotides: TGTGCCAGCAGTGGCAGAGTTGCGAACCTGTACAATGAGCAGTTCTTC. Translation: CASSGRVANLYNEQFF.

This clone was seen only a few times. The genes are TRBV7-9 and TRBJ1-2; D is undetermined. The V end lost 1 base, the J end lost 0 bases, and 12 bases lay between the germline ends. CDR1 and CDR2 (germline): SEHNR, FQNEAQ (reference sequence). This CDR3 is built from 16 residues. This chain's CDR3 is CASSLGYGATNYGYTF. The CDR3 nucleotides are TGTGCCAGCAGCTTAGGGTACGGAGCAACTAACTATGGCTACACCTTC.

J is TRBJ1-4 and V is TRBV7-9; D uncertain. The CDR3 has 14 amino acids. V was pared by 2 bases and J by 6 bases, with 10 bases between. Germline V gene lookup returns CDR1 SEHNR and CDR2 FQNEAQ (reference sequence). The CDR3 protein is CASSLLDGDEKLFF. CDR3 in DNA: TGTGCCAGCAGCTTATTGGACGGGGATGAAAAACTGTTTTTT.